This TCR beta chain was recorded in a study of shared clonotypes between healthy human individuals. Some clones are missing from TCRdb's copy, which holds only in-frame ones; the method was immunoSEQ multiplex PCR. The profile shows 950,000 to 1,100,000 clones, 75% of them singletons. The CDR3 extends over 15 amino acids. Between the trimmed V and J ends, which lost 7 bases and 1 base, there was a span of 17 bases. Germline values: CDR1 SGHRS, CDR2 YFSETQ. This chain links TRBV5-1 with TRBJ1-1; D remains ambiguous. Source material: memory CD4+ T cells sorted from blood. Specified subset: CD45RA-negative fraction. The clonotype comes from a man aged 18-30 years in good health. CDR3: CASVPLAGGNTEAFF. DNA of the CDR3: TGCGCCAGCGTACCCTTGGCAGGAGGGAACACTGAAGCTTTCTTT.